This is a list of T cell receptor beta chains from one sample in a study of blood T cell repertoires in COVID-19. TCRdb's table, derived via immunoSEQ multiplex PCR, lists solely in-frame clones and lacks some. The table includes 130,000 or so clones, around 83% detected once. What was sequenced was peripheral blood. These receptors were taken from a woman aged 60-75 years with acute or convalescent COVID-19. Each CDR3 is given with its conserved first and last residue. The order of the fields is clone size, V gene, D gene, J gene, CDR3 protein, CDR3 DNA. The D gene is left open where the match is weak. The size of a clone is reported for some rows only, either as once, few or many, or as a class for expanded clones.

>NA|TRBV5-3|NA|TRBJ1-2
CARSLNGAHYGYTF
TGTGCCAGAAGCTTAAATGGGGCCCACTATGGCTACACCTTC
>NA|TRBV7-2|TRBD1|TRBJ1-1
CASSLGGFIEAFF
TGTGCCAGCAGTTTAGGGGGCTTCATTGAAGCTTTCTTT
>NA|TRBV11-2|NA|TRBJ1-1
CASIPEEFITREAFF
TGTGCCAGCATACCCGAGGAGTTTATAACCCGTGAAGCTTTCTTT
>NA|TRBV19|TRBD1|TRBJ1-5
CASSIREGTVGNQPQHF
TGTGCCAGTAGTATAAGAGAGGGGACAGTCGGCAATCAGCCCCAGCATTTT
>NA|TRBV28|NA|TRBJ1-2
CASSSTNREGYTF
TGTGCCAGCAGTTCTACTAACAGGGAGGGCTACACCTTC
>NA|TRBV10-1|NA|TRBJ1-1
CASSEASPTEAFF
TGCGCCAGCAGTGAAGCGAGCCCCACTGAAGCTTTCTTT
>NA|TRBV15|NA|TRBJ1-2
CATSRAGGGDGYTF
TGTGCCACCAGCAGAGCCGGGGGAGGGGATGGCTACACCTTC
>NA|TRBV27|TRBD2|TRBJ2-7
CASSRPGEGNEQYF
TGTGCCAGCAGTAGACCGGGGGAGGGCAACGAGCAGTACTTC
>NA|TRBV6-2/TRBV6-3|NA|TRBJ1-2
CASSYAQTYGYTF
TGTGCCAGCAGTTACGCACAGACCTATGGCTACACCTTC
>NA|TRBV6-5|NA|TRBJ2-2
CASRLGQNTGELFF
TGTGCCAGCAGGCTGGGACAGAACACCGGGGAGCTGTTTTTT
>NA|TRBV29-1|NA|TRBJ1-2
CSGTEADGYTF
TGCAGCGGGACAGAGGCTGATGGCTACACCTTC
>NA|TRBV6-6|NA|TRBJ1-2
CASSQRSSFPADYGYTF
TGTGCCAGCAGTCAGAGGAGTTCCTTCCCCGCGGACTATGGCTACACCTTC
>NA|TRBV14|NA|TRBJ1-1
CASSQVRGATEAFF
TGTGCCAGCAGCCAAGTCCGGGGGGCGACTGAAGCTTTCTTT
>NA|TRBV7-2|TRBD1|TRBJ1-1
CASSLDRGNTEAFF
TGTGCCAGCAGCTTAGACAGGGGCAACACTGAAGCTTTCTTT
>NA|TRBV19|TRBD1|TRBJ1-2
CASSIRSGTGGGYTF
TGTGCCAGTAGTATACGCTCAGGGACAGGGGGTGGCTACACCTTC
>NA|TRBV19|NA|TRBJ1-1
CASSMEARASEAFF
TGTGCCAGTAGTATGGAAGCCAGGGCTTCTGAAGCTTTCTTT
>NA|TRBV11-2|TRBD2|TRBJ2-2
CASIPYPSLAGGYTGELFF
TGTGCCAGCATCCCCTACCCCTCCCTAGCGGGGGGTTACACCGGGGAGCTGTTTTTT
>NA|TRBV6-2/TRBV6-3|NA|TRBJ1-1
CASSHRVSGGWTEAFF
TGTGCCAGCAGCCACAGGGTCTCCGGGGGGTGGACTGAAGCTTTCTTT
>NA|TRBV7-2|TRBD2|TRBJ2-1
CASSLSGGPHNEQFF
TGTGCCAGCAGCCTTAGCGGGGGACCTCACAATGAGCAGTTCTTC
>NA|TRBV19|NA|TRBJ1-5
CASSIQGPNQPQHF
TGTGCCAGTAGTATACAGGGCCCCAATCAGCCCCAGCATTTT
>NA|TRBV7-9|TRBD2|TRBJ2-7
CASSPLAGGPIAYEQYF
TGTGCCAGCAGCCCCCTAGCGGGGGGTCCTATTGCCTACGAGCAGTACTTC
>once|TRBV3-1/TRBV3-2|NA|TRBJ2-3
CASSQGITESDTQYF
TGTGCCAGCAGCCAAGGTATCACCGAGTCAGATACGCAGTATTTT
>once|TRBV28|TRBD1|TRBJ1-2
CASSFPGTGGYTF
TGTGCCAGCAGTTTCCCGGGGACAGGTGGCTACACCTTC
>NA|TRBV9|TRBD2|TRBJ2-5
CASSYRGGQETQYF
TGTGCCAGCAGCTATCGGGGGGGGCAGGAGACCCAGTACTTC